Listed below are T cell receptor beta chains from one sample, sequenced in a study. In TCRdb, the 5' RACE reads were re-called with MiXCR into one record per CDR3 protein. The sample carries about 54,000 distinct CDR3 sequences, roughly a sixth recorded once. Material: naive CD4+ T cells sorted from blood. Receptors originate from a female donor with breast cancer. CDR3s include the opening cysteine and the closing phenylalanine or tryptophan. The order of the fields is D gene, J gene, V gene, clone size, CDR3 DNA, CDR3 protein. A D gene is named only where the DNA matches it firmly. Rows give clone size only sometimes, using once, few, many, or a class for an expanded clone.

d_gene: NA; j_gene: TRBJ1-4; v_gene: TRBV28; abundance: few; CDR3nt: TGTGCCAGCAGTTCCTACCCCGGGTCCGGTAATGAAAAACTGTTTTTT; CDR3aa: CASSSYPGSGNEKLFF
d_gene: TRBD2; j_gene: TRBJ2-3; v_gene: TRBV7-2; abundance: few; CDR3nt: TGTGCCAGCAGCCAGACTAGCGGCACAGATACGCAGTATTTT; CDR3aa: CASSQTSGTDTQYF
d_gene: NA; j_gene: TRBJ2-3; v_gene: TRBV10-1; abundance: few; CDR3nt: TGCGCCAGCAGTGATGGCAGCGGGTCAACACATGATACGCAGTATTTT; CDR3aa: CASSDGSGSTHDTQYF
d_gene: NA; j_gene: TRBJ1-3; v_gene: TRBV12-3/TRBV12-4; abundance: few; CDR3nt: TGTGCCAGCAGAGCATCTGCGAGTCCTGGAAACACCATATATTTT; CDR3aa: CASRASASPGNTIYF
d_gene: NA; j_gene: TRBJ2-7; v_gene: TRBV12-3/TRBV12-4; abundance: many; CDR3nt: TGTGCCAGCAGTTCACGCGGGGCCTACGAGCAGTACTTC; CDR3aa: CASSSRGAYEQYF
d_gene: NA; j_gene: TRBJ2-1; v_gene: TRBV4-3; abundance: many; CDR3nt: TGCGCCAGCAGCAGTAGCACATACAGTGGTGAGCAGTTCTTC; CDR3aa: CASSSSTYSGEQFF
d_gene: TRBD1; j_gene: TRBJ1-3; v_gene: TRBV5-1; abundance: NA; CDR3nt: TGCGCCAGCAGCTTGGCTCTGACAGGGGACACCGGAAACACCATATACTTT; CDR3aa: CASSLALTGDTGNTIYF
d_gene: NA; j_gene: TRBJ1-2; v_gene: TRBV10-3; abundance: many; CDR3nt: TGTGCCATCAGTGATTTAGCGTCTCGTAACTATGGCTACACCTTC; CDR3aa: CAISDLASRNYGYTF
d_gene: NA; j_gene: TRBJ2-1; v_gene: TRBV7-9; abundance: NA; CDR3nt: TGTGCCAGCAGCTTAGCAGCCCGGGGTGGCTACAATGAGCAGTTCTTC; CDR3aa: CASSLAARGGYNEQFF
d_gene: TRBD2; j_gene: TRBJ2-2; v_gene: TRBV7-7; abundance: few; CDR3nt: TGTGCTAGCAGCCCCTGGACTAGCGGGAGATTGGAGCTGTTTTTT; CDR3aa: CASSPWTSGRLELFF
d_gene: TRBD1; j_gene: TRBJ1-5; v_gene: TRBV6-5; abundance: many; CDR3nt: TGTGCCACCAGACCCCCCGGGGACAGGGGGCAGCCCCAGCATTTT; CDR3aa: CATRPPGDRGQPQHF
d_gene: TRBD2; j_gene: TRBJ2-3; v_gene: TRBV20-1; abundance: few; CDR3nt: TGCAGTGCTAGAGATGGGGGGACTAGTAGTGATACGCAGTATTTT; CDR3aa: CSARDGGTSSDTQYF
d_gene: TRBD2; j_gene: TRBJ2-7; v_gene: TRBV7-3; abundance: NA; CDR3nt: TGTGCCAGCAGCTCCCTAGCGGGAGGCCCCTACGAGCAGTACTTC; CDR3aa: CASSSLAGGPYEQYF
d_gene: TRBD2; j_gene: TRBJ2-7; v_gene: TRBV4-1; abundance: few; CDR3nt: TGCGCCAGCAGCCAAAGTTTTAGCGGGGCCTACGAGCAGTACTTC; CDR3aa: CASSQSFSGAYEQYF